This T cell receptor beta chain was recorded in a study of graft-versus-host responses after intestinal transplantation. Whole-study findings and limits: Recipient marrow showed GvH clones, some seen first in ileum or blood.

CDR3 length: 20 residues. Trimming at V came to 2 bases and at J to 5 bases, leaving 19 bases not matched to a gene. Looked up from germline, CDR1 is MNHNS and CDR2 is SASEGT. The method was immunoSEQ multiplex PCR; TCRdb's version includes in-frame clones alone and lacks a portion of them. Among over 10,000 clones listed, almost 85% were seen once. In the case of this clone: Its antigen is undetermined.

V is TRBV6-1 and J is TRBJ1-5, with 9 bases that match TRBD1. Material: PBMCs, obtained after intestinal transplantation. The TCR originated in a human patient who received an intestinal transplant, so some T cells may come from the graft donor. The CDR3 here is CASSELRLTGGFISHQPQHF. The CDR3 DNA sequence: TGTGCCAGCAGTGAACTTAGGTTGACAGGGGGTTTTATCTCCCATCAGCCCCAGCATTTT.